Shown below are 24 T cell receptor beta chains from a single sample sequenced in a study of T cells in Graves' hyperthyroidism and ophthalmopathy. Amplification yielded TCR beta CDR3 regions, with RNA transcripts as the source. First-round RT-PCR targeting the TCR CDR3 was performed with the HTBI primer set. TCRdb re-called the multiplex PCR reads with MiXCR, one entry per CDR3 protein. This table has about 580,000 distinct CDR3 sequences, 11% to 15% appearing once. Sequenced: blood. The receptors stem from a woman in her twenties or thirties with Graves' hyperthyroidism that later progressed to Graves' ophthalmopathy.

Ten or more counts support this clonotype. The chain uses TRBV28 and TRBJ1-2; 11 bases line up with TRBD1. Per germline, CDR1 MDHEN and CDR2 SYDVKM. The CDR3 runs 14 residues. The V and J ends lost 6 bases and 5 bases, in that order; junction bases with no gene match: 5. The CDR3 is CASRRTGGQYGYTF. CDR3 nucleotides: TGTGCCAGCAGACGGACAGGGGGCCAGTATGGCTACACCTTC.

This clonotype occurred many times. This chain uses TRBV6-2 or TRBV6-3 with TRBJ1-1, with TRBD1 matching 7 bases. This CDR3 is 15 amino acids long. From germline, CDR1 is MNHEY and CDR2 SVGEGT. V lost 4 bases and J lost 6; bases outside the gene matches: 11. The CDR3: CASSSEFRGLPEAFF. The CDR3 coding sequence is TGTGCCAGCAGTTCCGAATTCAGGGGGTTACCTGAAGCTTTCTTT.

The rearrangement joins TRBV5-1 to TRBJ2-2, with D possibly being TRBD1 (5 bases). V gave up 4 bases and J gave up 5 bases, with 9 bases separating them. There are 13 residues in the CDR3. The germline V gene has CDR1 SGHRS and CDR2 YFSETQ. The CDR3: CASSRGLTGELFF. The CDR3 DNA is TGCGCCAGCAGCAGGGGTCTAACCGGGGAGCTGTTTTTT.

This clonotype was recorded at least ten times. The chain employs TRBV2 and TRBJ1-6; D is unclear. V shed 3 bases and J shed 12 bases, with 6 bases lying between them. The CDR3 extends over 11 amino acids. CDR1 SNHLY and CDR2 FYNNEI come from the germline V gene. The CDR3 spells CASSDREPLHF. In nucleotides, the CDR3 is TGTGCCAGCAGTGACCGGGAACCCCTCCACTTT.

The gene calls are TRBV19 and TRBJ1-5; D remains unclear. The V and J ends lost 4 bases and 0 bases respectively, with 7 bases between them. CDR1 LNHDA and CDR2 SQIVND come from the germline V gene (reference sequence). This CDR3 comprises 14 residues. The CDR3 protein is CASSSLDSNQPQHF. The CDR3 DNA is TGTGCCAGTAGTAGCCTTGATAGCAATCAGCCCCAGCATTTT.

This chain joins TRBV24-1 and TRBJ2-1, with D perhaps matching TRBD2 (6 bases). The length of the CDR3 is 15 residues. The germline gives CDR1 KGHDR, CDR2 SFDVKD. V was trimmed by 4 bases and J by 0 bases, leaving 9 bases between them. CDR3 sequence: CATSDQRVSYNEQFF. DNA for the CDR3: TGTGCCACCAGTGACCAGCGGGTCTCCTACAATGAGCAGTTCTTC.

Ten or more counts support this clonotype. The rearrangement uses TRBV30 and TRBJ2-5, with TRBD2 matching 15 bases. The germline gives CDR1 GTSNPN, CDR2 SVGIG (reference sequence). The CDR3 runs to 19 residues. Unmatched junction bases numbered 17, after V lost 4 bases and J lost 5 bases. The CDR3 region is CAWNLPIGLAGGPGETQYF. DNA of the CDR3: TGTGCCTGGAACCTCCCCATTGGACTAGCGGGAGGGCCTGGTGAGACCCAGTACTTC.

This clonotype was recorded at least ten times. This CDR3 is CASSDPGESNEQFF. The CDR3, as DNA: TGTGCCAGCAGTGACCCGGGGGAATCCAATGAGCAGTTCTTC. This chain uses TRBV2 with TRBJ2-1, with D tentatively TRBD2 (6 bases). Trimming removed 3 bases from V and 6 bases from J, with 12 bases in between. Per the germline V gene, CDR1 is SNHLY and CDR2 is FYNNEI. The CDR3 runs to 14 residues.

This clonotype was observed at least ten times. V is TRBV29-1 and J is TRBJ2-7; 7 nucleotides line up with TRBD2. The V gene end was trimmed by 6 bases and the J gene end by 5 bases; junction bases not matched to a gene: 10. The CDR3 has 13 amino acids. Germline-derived CDR1 and CDR2 are SQVTM and ANQGSEA. The CDR3 loop is CSVSTGSGDEQYF. The DNA of the CDR3 is TGCAGCGTGTCCACGGGGAGCGGGGACGAGCAGTACTTC.

On this clonotype itself: This may arise from a read error, as a much more abundant clone is one base away. This chain joins TRBV29-1 and TRBJ2-1; 7 bases are a match to TRBD2. The ends lost 1 base at V and 8 bases at J; junction bases unmatched: 2. This CDR3 region has 12 residues. Germline V gene sequence: CDR1 SQVTM, CDR2 ANQGSEA. CDR3 in amino acids: CSVEGGGDEQFF. The CDR3, as DNA: TGCAGCGTTGAAGGGGGGGGGGATGAGCAGTTCTTC.

On this clonotype: This clone may be a read error of a much larger clone one base away. This sequence joins TRBV9 and TRBJ2-5; D possibly corresponds to TRBD2 (6 bases). The CDR3 extends over 14 amino acids. From germline, CDR1 is SGDLS and CDR2 YYNGEE. The CDR3, as DNA: TGTGCCAGCAGCGTAGCGCAGGGTCGGGAGACCCAGAACTTC. This encodes CASSVAQGRETQNF.

This clonotype was seen many times. The rearrangement uses TRBV6-2 or TRBV6-3 and TRBJ1-5; 8 bases match TRBD1. Trimming took 6 bases from V and 4 from J; bases not matched to a gene: 11. This CDR3 comprises 16 residues. CDR1 and CDR2 from the germline V gene are MNHEY and SVGEGT. The CDR3 DNA is TGTGCCAGCAGCCCAAGGACAGGGAAGAAAAATCAGCCCCAGCATTTT. Residues: CASSPRTGKKNQPQHF.

This clonotype was counted many times. The chain recombines TRBV30 with TRBJ2-5; D not resolved. Trimming left V 5 bases short and J 4 bases short, with 23 bases between. The CDR3 consists of 16 residues. Germline V lookup: CDR1 GTSNPN, CDR2 SVGIG (reference sequence). The CDR3 DNA reads TGTGCCTGGGGAAAGGGCGTGGCCCAATACGGAGAGACCCAGTACTTC. Protein: CAWGKGVAQYGETQYF.

In its sample, this clonotype was seen a few times. The rearrangement links TRBV6-2 or TRBV6-3 to TRBJ2-4; a weak D match, TRBD2 (5 bases). Deletions cut 8 bases from V and 9 bases from J, with 17 bases between. The CDR3 consists of 13 residues. In germline, CDR1 is MNHEY, CDR2 SVGEGT. The CDR3 here is CASGRGPDGIQYF. CDR3 DNA sequence: TGTGCCAGCGGAAGAGGGCCTGATGGCATTCAGTACTTC.

This clonotype has at least ten counts. The chain combines TRBV11-3 with TRBJ1-1; D not certain. V lost 1 base to trimming and J lost 9 bases, with 12 bases between them. The CDR3 loop spans 13 amino acids. Germline CDR1 and CDR2: SGHNT and YENEEA. CDR3 sequence: CASSLGGGYQAFF. The DNA of the CDR3 is TGTGCCAGCAGCTTAGGAGGTGGTTATCAAGCTTTCTTT.

This clonotype was seen many times. This chain uses TRBV15 with TRBJ1-2; D is undetermined. The CDR3 is 15 amino acids. Trimming took 0 bases from V and 8 from J, leaving 16 bases between them. Germline V gives CDR1 LNHNV, CDR2 YYDKDF (reference sequence). The CDR3 sequence is CATSRDGAGNRGYTF. CDR3 sequence (DNA): TGTGCCACCAGCAGAGACGGAGCGGGCAATAGGGGCTACACCTTC.

This clonotype was detected many times. The chain links TRBV2 to TRBJ2-7, with TRBD1 identical over 7 bases. CDR1 and CDR2 from the germline V gene are SNHLY and FYNNEI. CDR3 length: 15 residues. With V trimmed by 1 base and J by 4 bases, 7 bases remained unmatched. CDR3 protein: CASSEDTGEIYEQYF. CDR3 nucleotides: TGTGCCAGCAGTGAAGATACAGGGGAAATATACGAGCAGTACTTC.

This clonotype has at least ten counts. The rearrangement joins TRBV11-3 to TRBJ1-4, with D possibly being TRBD1 (5 bases). Between the trimmed V and J ends, which lost 5 bases and 6 bases, there was a span of 13 bases. This CDR3 has 14 amino acids. Per germline, CDR1 SGHNT and CDR2 YENEEA. The CDR3 loop reads CASSAGGVDEKLFF. The CDR3 DNA sequence: TGTGCCAGCAGCGCGGGGGGGGTGGATGAAAAACTGTTTTTT.

The table lists this clonotype with many counts. This sequence joins TRBV3-1 and TRBJ2-1, with a weak D call TRBD2 (7 bases). Germline values: CDR1 LGHDT, CDR2 YNNKEL (reference sequence). The CDR3 length is 15 residues. V was shortened by 5 bases and J by 2 bases, with 13 bases between the two germline ends. CDR3 sequence: CASSLGRGAYNEQFF. CDR3 sequence (DNA): TGTGCCAGCAGCTTGGGGAGGGGGGCCTACAATGAGCAGTTCTTC.

This clonotype was seen a handful of times. The rearrangement joins TRBV5-1 to TRBJ2-2; maybe TRBD1 (6 bases). The CDR3 loop spans 13 amino acids. The V gene's germline CDR1 is SGHRS and CDR2 YFSETQ. The germline V and J ends were trimmed by 7 bases and 1 base, with 8 bases remaining between them. The CDR3 protein is CASLGQNTGELFF. CDR3 in DNA: TGCGCCAGCCTGGGACAGAACACCGGGGAGCTGTTTTTT.

There are many counts of this clonotype. The rearrangement uses TRBV19 and TRBJ1-1; no reliable D call. Germline V CDR1 and CDR2: LNHDA, SQIVND (reference sequence). The CDR3 covers 11 residues. V was pared by 3 bases and J by 7 bases, with 6 bases between. CDR3 nucleotide sequence: TGTGCCAGTAGTATTGGGGATGAAGCTTTCTTT. Amino acids: CASSIGDEAFF.

This clonotype was counted at least ten times. The rearrangement links TRBV7-2 to TRBJ2-7, with 8 bases that match TRBD1. Looked up from germline, CDR1 is SGHTA and CDR2 is FQGNSA. The CDR3 consists of 15 residues. The V segment lost 5 bases and the J segment 0 bases; nucleotides outside the gene matches: 6. The CDR3 loop reads CASSPPTGASYEQYF. In DNA form, the CDR3 reads TGTGCCAGCAGCCCCCCGACAGGGGCCTCCTACGAGCAGTACTTC.

The V and J genes are TRBV10-1 and TRBJ2-1; perhaps TRBD2 as D (6 bases). Germline V CDR1 and CDR2: WNHNN, SYGVQD (reference sequence). The CDR3 is 15 amino acids. Deletions cut 4 bases from V and 0 bases from J, with 10 bases between. CDR3 nucleotide sequence: TGCGCCAGCAGTGTGCCGGGAGCCTCCTACAATGAGCAGTTCTTC. The encoded protein is CASSVPGASYNEQFF.

This clonotype was found many times. The rearrangement uses TRBV28 and TRBJ1-5; D not certain. The germline V gene encodes CDR1 MDHEN and CDR2 SYDVKM. This CDR3 spans 16 amino acids. The ends were cut back, 2 bases at V and 0 bases at J, with 11 bases in the middle. The CDR3 coding sequence is TGTGCCAGCAGTTTACGGAAGGGAAATAGCAATCAGCCCCAGCATTTT. Amino acid sequence: CASSLRKGNSNQPQHF.